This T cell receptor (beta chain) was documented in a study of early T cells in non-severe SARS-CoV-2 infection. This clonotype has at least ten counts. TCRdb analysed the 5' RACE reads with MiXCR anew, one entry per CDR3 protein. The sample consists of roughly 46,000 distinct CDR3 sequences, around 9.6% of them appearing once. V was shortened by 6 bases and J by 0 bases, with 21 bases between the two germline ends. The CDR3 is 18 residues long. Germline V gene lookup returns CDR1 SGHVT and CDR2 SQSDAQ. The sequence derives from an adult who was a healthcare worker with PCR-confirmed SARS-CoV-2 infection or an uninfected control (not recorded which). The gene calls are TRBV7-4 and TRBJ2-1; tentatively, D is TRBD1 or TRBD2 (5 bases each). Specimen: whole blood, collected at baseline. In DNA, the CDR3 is TGTGCCAGCAGGCCGAGGGGAGCCTTACCCAGCTCCTACAATGAGCAGTTCTTC. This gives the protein CASRPRGALPSSYNEQFF.